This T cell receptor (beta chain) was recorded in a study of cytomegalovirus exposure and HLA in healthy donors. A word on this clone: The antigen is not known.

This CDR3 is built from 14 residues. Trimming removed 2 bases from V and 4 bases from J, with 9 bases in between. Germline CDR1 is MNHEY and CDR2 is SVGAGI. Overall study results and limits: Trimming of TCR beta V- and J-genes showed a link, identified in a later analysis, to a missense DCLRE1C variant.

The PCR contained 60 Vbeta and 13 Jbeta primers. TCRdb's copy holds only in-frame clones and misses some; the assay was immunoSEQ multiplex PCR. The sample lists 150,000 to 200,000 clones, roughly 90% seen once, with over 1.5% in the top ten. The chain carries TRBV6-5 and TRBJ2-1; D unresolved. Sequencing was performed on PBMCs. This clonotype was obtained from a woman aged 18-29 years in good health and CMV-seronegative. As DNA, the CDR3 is TGTGCCAGCAGTTACGGAGACGGATACAATGAGCAGTTCTTC. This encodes CASSYGDGYNEQFF.